The 8 T cell receptor beta chains presented below share a single source sample, sequenced in a study of blood T cell repertoires in COVID-19 (dated by TCRdb to 2018 to 2020). The library was built by means of the immunoSEQ multiplex PCR assay. What TCRdb holds here is the immuneACCESS table cut down to in-frame rearrangements. Part of the clones is not present; checked against another copy, under half of the missing clones reflect an unresolved V gene, and the others are unexplained. A total of around 40,000 clones appear in this sample, 86% of them only once. The top ten clonotypes cover more than 6.5% of the sample. Material for sequencing was peripheral blood. Every receptor here comes from a man aged 55 to 70 with active COVID-19.

The chain uses TRBV10-3 and TRBJ1-6; 7 positions match TRBD1. J was trimmed by 7 bases and V by 2 bases; bases with no gene match: 5. In germline, CDR1 is ENHRY, CDR2 SYGVKD. The CDR3 contains 15 residues. The CDR3 nucleotides read TGTGCCATCAGTGAGACCGGGACAGAAAATTCACCCCTCCACTTT. It translates to CAISETGTENSPLHF.

This clone was picked up one time. This chain joins TRBV7-9 and TRBJ2-3; D uncertain. This CDR3 comprises 14 residues. Trimming shortened V by 3 bases and J by 2 bases, and 9 bases separated the two germline ends. CDR1 SEHNR and CDR2 FQNEAQ come from the germline V gene (reference sequence). This CDR3 is CASSFGQLTDTQYF. In nucleotides, the CDR3 is TGTGCCAGCAGCTTTGGGCAGCTCACAGATACGCAGTATTTT. Looking up the rest from reference TRBV7-9 and TRBJ2-3 gives the full variable domain: DTGVSQNPRHKITKRGQNVTFRCDPISEHNRLYWYRQTLGQGPEFLTYFQNEAQLEKSRLLSDRFSAERPKGSFSTLEIQRTEQGDSAMYLCASSFGQLTDTQYFGPGTRLTVL.

The chain recombines TRBV4-1 with TRBJ2-7; 8 nucleotides agree with TRBD1. CDR3 size: 14 residues. The germline V gene encodes CDR1 MGHRA and CDR2 YSYEKL. V trimming: 3 bases; J trimming: 3 bases; junction bases outside the gene matches: 4. The DNA of the CDR3 is TGCGCCAGCAGCCAGGGGACAGGCCACTACGAGCAGTACTTC. Translated: CASSQGTGHYEQYF.

The chain uses TRBV11-2 and TRBJ1-2, with 8 bases that match TRBD1. The germline CDR1 and CDR2 sequences are SGHAT and FQNNGV. The trim removed 4 bases at V and 3 bases at J, leaving 7 bases unmatched. This CDR3 is 15 amino acids long. In DNA form, the CDR3 reads TGTGCCAGCAGCTCGAACCTGGACAGGGACTATGGCTACACCTTC. Protein: CASSSNLDRDYGYTF.

The rearrangement joins TRBV5-4 to TRBJ2-1; 7 bases agree with TRBD1. V lost 3 bases, J lost 6 bases, and 18 bases stayed unmatched. The V gene's germline CDR1 is SGHNT and CDR2 YYREEE (reference sequence). The CDR3 runs 18 residues. The CDR3 DNA follows: TGTGCCAGCAGCTCCCAAAGGGACAGTCCCTCAGGTGGCAATGAGCAGTTCTTC. This encodes CASSSQRDSPSGGNEQFF.

This clone was counted between two and nine times. The V and J genes are TRBV4-2 and TRBJ1-6; D is unresolved. This CDR3 region has 14 residues. CDR1 and CDR2 (germline): LGHNA, YNFKEQ. Trimming shortened V by 0 bases and J by 7 bases, and 7 bases separated the two germline ends. The CDR3, as DNA: TGTGCCAGCAGCCAAGACCCGGAGAATTCACCCCTCCACTTT. Translated, it gives CASSQDPENSPLHF.

V is TRBV2 and J is TRBJ2-5; no firm D call. V lost 3 bases, J lost 1 base, and 15 bases lay in between. The germline CDR1 and CDR2 sequences are SNHLY and FYNNEI. The CDR3 consists of 16 residues. CDR3: CASSDLSFPVQETQYF. The CDR3 DNA reads as TGTGCCAGCAGTGATCTTTCCTTTCCCGTCCAAGAGACCCAGTACTTC.

This clone was counted between two and nine times. J is TRBJ1-2 and V is TRBV2; D is unresolved. V shed 3 bases and J shed 7 bases, with 6 bases lying between them. The length of the CDR3 is 11 residues. Germline V CDR1 and CDR2: SNHLY, FYNNEI. CDR3 amino acids: CASSDAIGYTF. The CDR3 nucleotides are TGTGCCAGCAGTGATGCGATTGGCTACACCTTC.